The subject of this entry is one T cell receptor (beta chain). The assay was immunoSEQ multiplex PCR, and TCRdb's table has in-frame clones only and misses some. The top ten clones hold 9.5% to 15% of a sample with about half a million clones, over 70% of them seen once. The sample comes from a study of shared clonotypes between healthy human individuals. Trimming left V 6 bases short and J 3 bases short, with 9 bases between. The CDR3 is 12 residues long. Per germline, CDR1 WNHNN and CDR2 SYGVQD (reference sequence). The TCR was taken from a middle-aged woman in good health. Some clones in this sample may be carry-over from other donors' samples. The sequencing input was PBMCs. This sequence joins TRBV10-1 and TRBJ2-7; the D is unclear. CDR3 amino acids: CASRIYGYEQYF. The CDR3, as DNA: TGCGCCAGCAGGATATACGGCTACGAGCAGTACTTC.